Listed below are T cell receptor beta chains from one sample, sequenced in a study of blood T cells in healthy people across ages. A single record per CDR3 protein comes from TCRdb applying MiXCR to the 5' RACE reads. The sample yields 710,000 or so distinct CDR3 sequences, about 34% seen once. Sample: blood. These receptors were obtained from a woman aged 80 or over in good health. Both conserved end residues are part of each CDR3. D genes are given only for firm matches. Size tells how often a clone was seen (once, few, many) or the class of an expanded clone, and some rows leave it out.

TRBJ1-5 | . | . | TRBV28 | TGTGCCAGCAGTTTGATTCCAGGGAATCAGCCCCAGCATTTT | CASSLIPGNQPQHF
TRBJ2-1 | many | . | TRBV18 | TGTGCCAGCTCACCAAGCAGGGTCTCCTACAATGAGCAGTTCTTC | CASSPSRVSYNEQFF
TRBJ1-5 | many | . | TRBV12-3/TRBV12-4 | TGTGCCAGCGGCCGAGGGGGTGCTAATCAGCCCCAGCATTTT | CASGRGGANQPQHF
TRBJ2-3 | . | TRBD1 | TRBV5-1 | TGCGCCAGCAGCTTGGCCAGGAGACAGGGGAGAGATACGCAGTATTTT | CASSLARRQGRDTQYF
TRBJ1-2 | few | TRBD1 | TRBV6-1 | TGTGCCAGCAGCGGGGGGGGGACAGGTGTTCCTGGAGACTATGGCTACACCTTC | CASSGGGTGVPGDYGYTF
TRBJ2-7 | many | . | TRBV10-3 | TGTGCCATCAGTGAGATCGGCAGGAGGCTGGAGCAGTACTTC | CAISEIGRRLEQYF
TRBJ1-1 | many | TRBD1 | TRBV27 | TGTGCCAGCAGCAGCGGACAGGGGGTTGCTGAAGCTTTCTTT | CASSSGQGVAEAFF
TRBJ2-7 | many | . | TRBV28 | TGTGCCAGCAGTTTAGCTTTGAGGCGACAGCAGTACTTC | CASSLALRRQQYF
TRBJ2-4 | . | TRBD2 | TRBV12-3/TRBV12-4 | TGTGCCAGCAGGATAACCAGCGGGAGGGCTGCCAAAAACATTCAGTACTTC | CASRITSGRAAKNIQYF
TRBJ1-1 | many | . | TRBV6-6 | TGTGCCAGCACTGACCCTCGGGGCACTGAAGCTTTCTTT | CASTDPRGTEAFF
TRBJ2-3 | . | TRBD1 | TRBV20-1 | TGCAGTGCCGACAGGGGGGTCACAGATACGCAGTATTTT | CSADRGVTDTQYF
TRBJ2-3 | . | TRBD2 | TRBV20-1 | TGCAGTGCTGCCGGGACTAGCGAGTCTTACACAGATACGCAGTATTTT | CSAAGTSESYTDTQYF
TRBJ2-1 | many | TRBD1 | TRBV11-2 | TGTGCCAGCAGGCCGGACAGGGGGATCAATGAGCAGTTCTTC | CASRPDRGINEQFF
TRBJ2-1 | many | . | TRBV7-2 | TGTGCCAGCAGCTTAGCATCGAGCGGTGAGCAGTTCTTC | CASSLASSGEQFF
TRBJ2-7 | many | . | TRBV20-1 | TGCAGTGCTAGAGATTTAGAGGGGCTCAACTCCTACGAGCAGTACTTC | CSARDLEGLNSYEQYF
TRBJ1-2 | . | . | TRBV28 | TGTGCCAACAGCTACCGGGATGGCTACACCTTC | CANSYRDGYTF
TRBJ2-1 | . | . | TRBV29-1 | TGCAGCGTAGGTGACGGGGTAAGGAATGAGCAGTTCTTC | CSVGDGVRNEQFF
TRBJ1-2 | many | . | TRBV20-1 | TGCAGTGCTAGAGATATGGGCAGAATGGGCAGGTCTAACTATGGCTACACCTTC | CSARDMGRMGRSNYGYTF
TRBJ2-2 | . | . | TRBV12-3/TRBV12-4 | TGTGCCAGCAGTTTACTCCTAAGCGACACCGGGGAGCTGTTTTTT | CASSLLLSDTGELFF
TRBJ2-7 | . | TRBD1 | TRBV15 | TGTGCCACCAGCAGAGATTCTGCCGGGACAGTTTACGAGCAGTACTTC | CATSRDSAGTVYEQYF
TRBJ1-5 | few | . | TRBV29-1 | TGCAGCGTTGGCGGGGGGCTTGGCAATCAGCCCCAGCATTTT | CSVGGGLGNQPQHF
TRBJ2-7 | few | TRBD2 | TRBV28 | TGTGCCAGCAGGAATTTCGGGACTAGCGGGGCCTACGAGCAGTACTTC | CASRNFGTSGAYEQYF
TRBJ2-1 | . | . | TRBV29-1 | TGCAGCCAAGGGGGGAATATCAATGAGCAGTTCTTC | CSQGGNINEQFF
TRBJ2-5 | . | . | TRBV7-9 | TGTGCCAGCAGCGCCACACAGGAGCCTCAAGAGACCCAGTACTTC | CASSATQEPQETQYF
TRBJ2-2 | . | TRBD1 | TRBV29-1 | TGCAGCATGACCGGGACAGGCGTGAGCGGGGAGCTGTTTTTT | CSMTGTGVSGELFF